Presented here are 18 T cell receptor beta chains from one specimen sequenced in a study of cytomegalovirus exposure and HLA in healthy donors. Here immunoSEQ multiplex PCR was the method, and the copy in TCRdb shows in-frame clones only, minus some. The data show about 180,000 clones, with 85% to 90% seen just once and approximately 1.4% held by the top ten. Sample: PBMCs. The receptors derive from a woman aged 30 to 39 in good health and CMV-seronegative.

The chain joins TRBV10-2 to TRBJ2-2; 12 nucleotides line up with TRBD2. V was clipped by 6 bases and J by 8 bases; unmatched bases: 7. Germline loops: CDR1 WSHSY, CDR2 SAAADI. CDR3 length: 15 residues. The CDR3: CASSGLAGRRGELFF. CDR3 DNA: TGCGCCAGCAGCGGACTAGCGGGGAGAAGAGGGGAGCTGTTTTTT.

The chain employs TRBV6-1 and TRBJ1-1; maybe TRBD1 (5 bases). The CDR3 spans 12 residues. In germline, CDR1 is MNHNS, CDR2 SASEGT. V lost 2 bases, J lost 11 bases, and 12 bases lay in between. The CDR3 DNA reads as TGTGCCAGCAGTGAAAGAAGGGGTAGGGCTTTCTTT. This codes for CASSERRGRAFF.

This rearrangement joins TRBV5-4 to TRBJ1-2, with D possibly TRBD1 on 6 matching bases. CDR1 is SGHNT and CDR2 is YYREEE in the germline V gene (reference sequence). The V and J ends lost 6 bases and 0 bases respectively, with 15 bases between them. The CDR3 loop spans 15 amino acids. CDR3: CASKRQAGSNYGYTF. DNA for the CDR3: TGTGCCAGCAAAAGACAGGCAGGATCTAACTATGGCTACACCTTC. The full variable domain, completed using reference TRBV5-4 and TRBJ1-2, is ETGVTQSPTHLIKTRGQQVTLRCSSQSGHNTVSWYQQALGQGPQFIFQYYREEENGRGNFPPRFSGLQFPNYSSELNVNALELDDSALYLCASKRQAGSNYGYTFGSGTRLTVV.

The genes are TRBV2 and TRBJ2-1; D might be TRBD1 (6 bases). The length of the CDR3 is 13 residues. V lost 7 bases and J 6 bases, leaving 13 bases between the germline ends. Per the germline V gene, CDR1 is SNHLY and CDR2 is FYNNEI. In DNA, the CDR3 is TGTGCCAGCACCCAGGGGACAACCAATGAGCAGTTCTTC. This translates into CASTQGTTNEQFF.

The sample holds one count of this clone. The chain carries TRBV6-4 and TRBJ1-2, with 9 bases that match TRBD1. Germline V gene lookup returns CDR1 MRHNA and CDR2 SNTAGT. V dropped 6 bases and J dropped 4; count of bases not matched to a gene: 12. The CDR3 loop spans 16 amino acids. The CDR3 sequence is CASSPGRDRVRYGYTF. The CDR3 region has the DNA TGTGCCAGCAGCCCAGGCCGGGACAGGGTACGCTATGGCTACACCTTC.

This chain connects TRBV5-1 to TRBJ2-3; 9 bases fit TRBD2. Per the germline V gene, CDR1 is SGHRS and CDR2 is YFSETQ. V shed 4 bases, J shed 8 bases, and the junction held 11 bases outside the gene matches. This CDR3 contains 15 residues. The CDR3 protein is CASSRTGTSSLTQYF. CDR3 sequence (DNA): TGCGCCAGCAGCCGAACCGGGACTAGCTCCCTTACGCAGTATTTT.

The chain recombines TRBV2 with TRBJ2-3, with TRBD1 as a possible D gene (6 bases). This CDR3 has 15 amino acids. V was cut by 4 bases and J by 3 bases, with 14 bases left in between. CDR1 and CDR2 from the germline V gene are SNHLY and FYNNEI. The CDR3 DNA reads as TGTGCCAGCAGTGTTGATAGTCAGGGGACAGATACGCAGTATTTT. The encoded protein is CASSVDSQGTDTQYF.

The J gene is TRBJ1-2, the V gene TRBV5-1, with 9 bases that match TRBD1. Germline CDR1 reads SGHRS; CDR2 reads YFSETQ. V shed 4 bases and J 4 bases; nucleotides not matched to a gene: 8. CDR3 size: 15 residues. DNA of the CDR3: TGCGCCAGCAGCCCGGGACAGGGTGGCTTCTATGGCTACACCTTC. It translates to CASSPGQGGFYGYTF.

V gene TRBV15 combines with J gene TRBJ1-5; no firm D call. Germline CDR1 is LNHNV and CDR2 is YYDKDF (reference sequence). V was trimmed by 0 bases and J by 0 bases, leaving 12 bases between them. This CDR3 is 17 amino acids long. The CDR3 region is CATSRDRGTHSNQPQHF. The CDR3 DNA is TGTGCCACCAGCAGAGACAGAGGAACACATAGCAATCAGCCCCAGCATTTT.

This clone was seen a single time. This chain links TRBV6-5 with TRBJ1-6; 7 nucleotides line up with TRBD1. Germline V gene sequence: CDR1 MNHEY, CDR2 SVGAGI. V shed 0 bases, J shed 8 bases, and the junction held 7 bases outside the gene matches. This CDR3 contains 16 residues. The chain's CDR3 is CASSYSPGQSYSPLHF. CDR3 in DNA: TGTGCCAGCAGTTACTCCCCGGGACAGAGTTATTCACCCCTCCACTTT.

The rearrangement links TRBV5-5 to TRBJ2-1, with TRBD2 matching 8 bases. Germline CDR1 reads SGHKS; CDR2 reads YYEKEE (reference sequence). The junction had 8 bases not matched to a gene; V was cut back by 1 base and J by 8 bases. This CDR3 spans 15 amino acids. CDR3 DNA: TGTGCCAGCAGCTTGTCCCGGGGGGGCTTGGATGAGCAGTTCTTC. It is translated as CASSLSRGGLDEQFF. The full variable domain, in which reference TRBV5-5 and TRBJ2-1 provide the parts outside the CDR3, is DAGVTQSPTHLIKTRGQQVTLRCSPISGHKSVSWYQQVLGQGPQFIFQYYEKEERGRGNFPDRFSARQFPNYSSELNVNALLLGDSALYLCASSLSRGGLDEQFFGPGTRLTVL.

V usage is TRBV27 and J usage is TRBJ2-2; 7 nucleotides line up with TRBD2. In germline, CDR1 is MNHEY, CDR2 SMNVEV (reference sequence). The CDR3 consists of 16 residues. V lost 6 bases to trimming and J lost 4 bases; unmatched junction nucleotides: 11. This CDR3 reads CASSLSGLISTGELFF. Written as DNA, the CDR3 is TGTGCCAGCAGCCTATCGGGACTAATTTCCACCGGGGAGCTGTTTTTT.

This chain joins TRBV5-4 and TRBJ2-5; TRBD2 is a possible D gene (6 bases). The germline gives CDR1 SGHNT, CDR2 YYREEE (reference sequence). CDR3 length: 13 amino acids. V was trimmed by 2 bases and J by 5 bases, leaving 10 bases between them. CDR3 sequence (DNA): TGTGCCAGCAGCTTTGTCGGGGGTGAGACCCAGTACTTC. It translates to CASSFVGGETQYF.

This chain uses TRBV5-6 with TRBJ1-1; D remains unclear. This CDR3 comprises 15 residues. The V end was cut by 0 bases, the J end by 6 bases, with 15 bases between. Germline V CDR1 and CDR2: SGHDT, YYEEEE. The CDR3 DNA is TGTGCCAGCAGCTTGGCCGGGGAGGGTGGGGCTGAAGCTTTCTTT. It translates to CASSLAGEGGAEAFF.

The chain joins TRBV30 to TRBJ1-2; maybe TRBD1 (6 bases). CDR3 size: 15 residues. CDR1 is GTSNPN and CDR2 is SVGIG in the germline V gene (reference sequence). Deletions cut 3 bases from V and 1 base from J, with 15 bases between. The CDR3 DNA is TGTGCCTGGAGCCCCCCCGGGACATATAACTATGGCTACACCTTC. Its translation: CAWSPPGTYNYGYTF.

The rearrangement links TRBV27 to TRBJ2-1; D is unresolved. Trimming removed 3 bases from V and 5 bases from J, with 8 bases in between. CDR3 size: 13 residues. CDR1 is MNHEY, CDR2 SMNVEV, per germline (reference sequence). CDR3 loop: CASSLTWDNEQFF. DNA of the CDR3: TGTGCCAGCAGTTTGACATGGGACAATGAGCAGTTCTTC.

CDR3 sequence reads: CASSQDRGTGNTIYF. The CDR3 region has the DNA TGCGCCAGCAGCCAAGATCGAGGTACGGGAAACACCATATATTTT. This chain joins TRBV4-1 and TRBJ1-3; D remains ambiguous. Looked up from germline, CDR1 is MGHRA and CDR2 is YSYEKL. The CDR3 consists of 15 residues. V was clipped by 0 bases and J by 4 bases, with 10 bases between them.

This clone was counted only a few times. The rearrangement links TRBV27 to TRBJ1-2; D is possibly TRBD1 (5 bases). V lost 0 bases and J lost 5, with 7 bases in between. CDR1 is MNHEY, CDR2 SMNVEV, per germline (reference sequence). The CDR3 totals 13 residues. Here the CDR3 DNA reads TGTGCCAGCAGTTTATCGGGGCAGTATGGCTACACCTTC. Amino acids: CASSLSGQYGYTF.